This passage covers 12 T cell receptor beta chains from one sample sequenced in a study of T cells after yellow fever vaccination. TCRdb itself ran the 5' RACE reads through MiXCR, one entry per CDR3 protein. The table lists 70,000 or so distinct CDR3 sequences, around 7.8% of them singletons. Sequencing used CD8+ T cells sorted from PBMCs, obtained more than 8 days after the first yellow fever vaccination. The receptors shown here come from a man in his late teens or twenties who received the YFV17D yellow fever vaccine.

This clonotype was counted at least ten times. The chain recombines TRBV6-5 with TRBJ1-1; a possible D gene is TRBD1 (5 bases). Trimming took off 1 base at V and 0 bases at J, with 12 bases between the two ends. The CDR3 extends over 16 amino acids. The germline CDR1 and CDR2 sequences are MNHEY and SVGAGI. The CDR3 region is CASSYLRGAVNTEAFF. The CDR3 nucleotides are TGTGCCAGCAGTTACTTGCGTGGGGCCGTGAACACTGAAGCTTTCTTT.

This clonotype appeared many times. The chain recombines TRBV9 with TRBJ2-1, with 13 nucleotides matching TRBD2. There are 14 residues in the CDR3. Germline V lookup: CDR1 SGDLS, CDR2 YYNGEE. J was trimmed by 6 bases and V by 6 bases; bases with no gene match: 3. CDR3 sequence (DNA): TGTGCCAGCAAAGGGACTAGCGGGGCCAATGAGCAGTTCTTC. Its translation: CASKGTSGANEQFF.

This clonotype was picked up many times. The chain joins TRBV3-1 to TRBJ2-3; D is undetermined. Germline-derived CDR1 and CDR2 are LGHDT and YNNKEL (reference sequence). The CDR3 loop spans 18 amino acids. Trimming removed 1 base at V and 0 bases at J, with 17 bases between. This chain's CDR3 is CASSQATPGQGSTDTQYF. In nucleotides, the CDR3 is TGTGCCAGCAGCCAAGCCACACCGGGCCAAGGTAGCACAGATACGCAGTATTTT.

V is TRBV12-3 or TRBV12-4 and J is TRBJ1-1, with D hard to call. The CDR3 length is 14 residues. V was shortened by 3 bases and J by 4 bases, with 12 bases between the two germline ends. In DNA, the CDR3 is TGTGCCAGCAGTTTCTTTGGACCGAGCACTGAAGCTTTCTTT. This encodes CASSFFGPSTEAFF.

This clonotype has at least ten counts. The rearrangement uses TRBV29-1 and TRBJ2-7, with TRBD1 matching over 8 bases. The CDR3 runs 12 residues. Germline V CDR1 and CDR2: SQVTM, ANQGSEA. The ends lost 5 bases at V and 5 bases at J; junction bases unmatched: 5. The CDR3 bases are TGCAGCGTTTCCAGGGGGCTTGACGAGCAGTACTTC. Translation gives CSVSRGLDEQYF.

This clonotype was seen at least ten times. V is TRBV6-2 or TRBV6-3 and J is TRBJ2-3; no firm D call. The V gene's germline CDR1 is MNHEY and CDR2 SVGEGT. Deletions cut 1 base from V and 0 bases from J, with 2 bases between. The CDR3 sequence is 13 residues long. Here the CDR3 reads CASSYWSTDTQYF. For the CDR3, the DNA is TGTGCCAGCAGTTACTGGAGCACAGATACGCAGTATTTT.

This clonotype was seen many times. The V call is TRBV9, the J call TRBJ2-7; tentative D call: TRBD1 (6 bases). This CDR3 contains 13 residues. With 4 bases removed from V and 4 bases from J, the gap between germline ends came to 12 bases. Germline assignment: CDR1 SGDLS and CDR2 YYNGEE. In nucleotides, the CDR3 is TGTGCCAGCAGCACTGGGGGCGTATACGAGCAGTACTTC. Protein: CASSTGGVYEQYF.

This clonotype was observed at least ten times. This chain connects TRBV7-9 to TRBJ1-4; perhaps TRBD1 as D (5 bases). V gave up 3 bases and J gave up 7 bases, with 18 bases separating them. The CDR3 has 16 amino acids. Germline V gene sequence: CDR1 SEHNR, CDR2 FQNEAQ (reference sequence). The CDR3 nucleotides read TGTGCCAGCAGCTTGAACCATGGTACTGGGGGTGAAAAACTGTTTTTT. Protein: CASSLNHGTGGEKLFF.

The chain employs TRBV4-2 and TRBJ1-4; D possibly corresponds to TRBD1 (6 bases). V was clipped by 4 bases and J by 7 bases, with 13 bases between them. Germline CDR1 reads LGHNA; CDR2 reads YNFKEQ. The CDR3 has 14 residues. The DNA for the CDR3 is TGTGCCAGCAGCCCCGGCGGGGGCGGTGAAAAACTGTTTTTT. This sequence encodes CASSPGGGGEKLFF.

This clonotype was recorded many times. The V gene is TRBV4-2, the J gene TRBJ1-6; D remains ambiguous. Per germline, CDR1 LGHNA and CDR2 YNFKEQ. The length of the CDR3 is 17 residues. V lost 1 base and J 0 bases, leaving 10 bases between the germline ends. The CDR3 sequence: CASSQGTYSSYNSPLHF. Written as DNA, the CDR3 is TGTGCCAGCAGCCAAGGCACCTACAGCTCCTATAATTCACCCCTCCACTTT.

The chain carries TRBV29-1 and TRBJ2-5, with 7 bases aligning to TRBD2. Germline trimming cut 0 bases from V and 2 bases from J; bases unmatched to any gene: 6. From germline, CDR1 is SQVTM and CDR2 ANQGSEA. This CDR3 comprises 15 residues. CDR3 protein: CSVEEGRGNQETQYF. The CDR3 region has the DNA TGCAGCGTTGAAGAAGGGCGGGGGAATCAAGAGACCCAGTACTTC.

The J gene is TRBJ2-5, the V gene TRBV11-2, with 7 bases lining up with TRBD2. Germline V gives CDR1 SGHAT, CDR2 FQNNGV. V lost 4 bases and J lost 6; bases outside the gene matches: 2. This CDR3 is built from 12 residues. Written as DNA, the CDR3 is TGTGCCAGCAGCTGGGAGGGTCAGACCCAGTACTTC. The encoded protein is CASSWEGQTQYF.